This TCR beta chain was identified during a study of blood T cells in healthy people across ages. Study as a whole: Template switching captured about one barcoded beta molecule per two T cells.

The authors extracted at least 6 micrograms of total RNA per sample. A word on this clonotype: Its matching antigen is unknown.

With a J-beta primer mix and a sample-barcoded 5' primer, a second PCR ran about 6 to 11 cycles. TCRdb passed the 5' RACE reads through MiXCR, listing each CDR3 protein once. The table has about 1,400,000 distinct CDR3 sequences, roughly 40% seen once. Study results and limitations: TCR beta diversity per million T cells fell roughly linearly with age. Long-lived donors exceeded aged donors in naive CD4+ cells and diversity.

The CDR3 covers 13 residues. Germline CDR1 and CDR2: SNHLY and FYNNEI. Sequencing was carried out using blood. V usage is TRBV2 and J usage is TRBJ2-4; tentatively, D is TRBD2 (5 bases). The J call may be incorrect, as the DNA end agrees better with TRBJ2-7. This clonotype was sampled from a woman aged 18-35 years in good health. The CDR3 bases are TGTGCCAGCAGTGAGGAGACTATCAACGAGCAGTACTTC. This encodes CASSEETINEQYF.